A single sample is the source of the 21 T cell receptor beta chains below, sequenced in a study of long-term antiretroviral therapy in people with HIV. Assay version v3.0 of immunoSEQ was used, and it was run at survey level. The table came from immunoSEQ multiplex PCR; TCRdb's copy has only in-frame clones and leaves some out. The sample lists 25,000 to 30,000 clones; 85% to 95% were seen once. The source was unsorted PBMCs, collected around 7.4 years after starting antiretroviral therapy. Receptors originate from a man aged 50 to 59 with HIV.

The chain links TRBV30 to TRBJ1-1, with D possibly being TRBD1 (5 bases). The V and J ends lost 1 base and 4 bases respectively, with 13 bases between them. The CDR3 runs 14 residues. Germline-derived CDR1 and CDR2 are GTSNPN and SVGIG (reference sequence). The CDR3 loop reads CAWSAGLGATEAFF. CDR3 DNA: TGTGCCTGGAGTGCAGGTTTAGGGGCCACTGAAGCTTTCTTT.

J is TRBJ1-5 and V is TRBV25-1; 7 bases agree with TRBD1. This CDR3 contains 15 residues. Germline CDR1 MGHDK, CDR2 SYGVNS. The junction had 6 bases not matched to a gene; V was cut back by 1 base and J by 6 bases. The chain's CDR3 is CASSESGSGGQPQHF. The CDR3 DNA is TGTGCCAGCAGTGAATCGGGGTCAGGGGGTCAGCCCCAGCATTTT.

The chain couples TRBV9 to TRBJ1-4; 9 bases match TRBD1. With 2 bases clipped from V and 8 bases from J, the junction kept 13 bases outside the gene matches. The CDR3 extends over 17 amino acids. Per the germline V gene, CDR1 is SGDLS and CDR2 is YYNGEE. CDR3 sequence (DNA): TGTGCCAGCAGCGTTCGAACAGGGGGCCTAGGAGACGAAAAACTGTTTTTT. Protein product: CASSVRTGGLGDEKLFF.

This chain uses TRBV15 with TRBJ1-4; TRBD1 matches 7 bases. J gave up 6 bases and V 7 bases, and 5 bases lay outside the gene matches. CDR3 length: 13 amino acids. The germline V gene encodes CDR1 LNHNV and CDR2 YYDKDF (reference sequence). CDR3 DNA sequence: TGTGCCACCACAAGGACAGGAGATGAAAAACTGTTTTTT. Protein product: CATTRTGDEKLFF.

The chain uses TRBV7-2 and TRBJ1-1, with D uncertain. V gave up 6 bases and J gave up 0 bases, with 8 bases separating them. The germline V gene has CDR1 SGHTA and CDR2 FQGNSA. The CDR3 runs to 13 residues. Here the CDR3 DNA reads TGTGCCAGCAGGTCGTACATGAACACTGAAGCTTTCTTT. This translates into CASRSYMNTEAFF.

The J gene is TRBJ2-6, the V gene TRBV6-5; D not certain. Germline loops: CDR1 MNHEY, CDR2 SVGAGI. CDR3 length equals 16 residues. V shed 0 bases and J shed 0 bases, with 6 bases lying between them. The chain's CDR3 is CASSYSRRSGANVLTF. CDR3 DNA sequence: TGTGCCAGCAGTTACTCGAGACGCTCTGGGGCCAACGTCCTGACTTTC.

V usage is TRBV11-2 and J usage is TRBJ1-4; the D is unclear. V gave up 1 base and J gave up 0 bases, with 15 bases separating them. Germline CDR1 reads SGHAT; CDR2 reads FQNNGV. This CDR3 contains 18 residues. CDR3 sequence reads: CASSLAIPQAATNEKLFF. CDR3 nucleotide sequence: TGTGCCAGCAGCTTAGCAATCCCTCAGGCTGCAACTAATGAAAAACTGTTTTTT.

The chain joins TRBV2 to TRBJ1-2, with TRBD1 identical over 8 bases. Germline V gives CDR1 SNHLY, CDR2 FYNNEI. The V segment lost 5 bases and the J segment 5 bases; nucleotides outside the gene matches: 4. There are 13 residues in the CDR3. Written as DNA, the CDR3 is TGTGCCAGCAGTCCGGACAGGGTATATGGCTACACCTTC. Its translation: CASSPDRVYGYTF.

The table lists this clone with a few counts. The gene calls are TRBV4-1 and TRBJ2-7, with 9 positions matching TRBD1. The germline CDR1 and CDR2 sequences are MGHRA and YSYEKL. CDR3 length: 16 amino acids. The J segment lost 6 bases and the V segment lost 0 bases, leaving 9 bases of the junction unmatched. The CDR3 DNA follows: TGCGCCAGCAGCCAAGATTTGGAGGACAGGGGCTTCGAGCAGTACTTC. It specifies CASSQDLEDRGFEQYF.

The chain is built from TRBV7-2 and TRBJ2-7, with a tentative D call TRBD1 (8 bases). Germline V gene lookup returns CDR1 SGHTA and CDR2 FQGNSA. The V end lost 5 bases, the J end lost 4 bases, and 12 bases lay between the germline ends. The length of the CDR3 is 13 residues. Here the CDR3 DNA reads TGTGCCAGCAGCAAACAGGGGGGGTACGAGCAGTACTTC. Translated: CASSKQGGYEQYF.

This clone appeared once. The J gene is TRBJ2-7, the V gene TRBV11-2, with 8 bases matching TRBD1. Germline CDR1 reads SGHAT; CDR2 reads FQNNGV. The CDR3 extends over 17 amino acids. After removal of 5 bases from V and 0 bases from J, the junction contained 12 bases not matched to a gene. CDR3 region: CASSPGSGRGLSYEQYF. The DNA of the CDR3 is TGTGCCAGCAGCCCGGGGTCGGGCAGGGGGCTCTCCTACGAGCAGTACTTC.

J is TRBJ2-3 and V is TRBV5-6, with TRBD2 as a possible D gene (6 bases). The CDR3 has 13 amino acids. V was clipped by 3 bases and J by 5 bases, with 10 bases between them. Looked up from germline, CDR1 is SGHDT and CDR2 is YYEEEE. The DNA for the CDR3 is TGTGCCAGCAGCTCTGCGGGGTTAGATACGCAGTATTTT. It translates to CASSSAGLDTQYF.

This chain connects TRBV2 to TRBJ2-6; TRBD1 aligns across 10 bases. This CDR3 spans 16 amino acids. V dropped 6 bases and J dropped 3; count of bases not matched to a gene: 5. From germline, CDR1 is SNHLY and CDR2 FYNNEI. CDR3 DNA sequence: TGTGCCAGCAGGCCGGGACAGGGGTTTGGGGCCAACGTCCTGACTTTC. This sequence encodes CASRPGQGFGANVLTF.

The rearrangement uses TRBV30 and TRBJ1-4; D not certain. CDR3 length: 13 amino acids. The V and J ends lost 3 bases and 7 bases respectively, with 12 bases between them. Germline V gene lookup returns CDR1 GTSNPN and CDR2 SVGIG (reference sequence). The CDR3 loop is CAWRVSGSEKLFF. DNA for the CDR3: TGTGCCTGGAGGGTTTCGGGAAGTGAAAAACTGTTTTTT.

The gene calls are TRBV11-1 and TRBJ2-3, with 12 bases that match TRBD1. This CDR3 contains 14 residues. CDR1 and CDR2 from the germline V gene are SGHAT and FQDESV (reference sequence). The junction had 7 bases not matched to a gene; V was cut back by 5 bases and J by 10 bases. CDR3 loop: CASSQGTGGSPQYF. The CDR3, as DNA: TGTGCCAGCAGCCAAGGGACAGGGGGCTCCCCGCAGTATTTT.

The rearrangement uses TRBV7-9 and TRBJ1-1, with D perhaps TRBD1 (5 bases). Deletions cut 5 bases from V and 12 bases from J, with 22 bases between. There are 14 residues in the CDR3. Germline CDR1 SEHNR, CDR2 FQNEAQ (reference sequence). The DNA for the CDR3 is TGTGCCAGCAGCCTCCTAGATTCCGGCAGGGCGTCTTTCTTT. It translates to CASSLLDSGRASFF.

The chain couples TRBV9 to TRBJ2-2; tentatively, D is TRBD1 or TRBD2 (5 bases each). The ends were cut back, 1 base at V and 0 bases at J, with 13 bases in the middle. CDR3 length: 17 residues. Germline lookup yields CDR1 SGDLS and CDR2 YYNGEE. The CDR3 sequence is CASSVRGEGSNTGELFF. The CDR3 bases are TGTGCCAGCAGCGTAAGGGGTGAGGGTTCGAACACCGGGGAGCTGTTTTTT.

The chain has TRBV9 and TRBJ2-3; D call uncertain. Deletions cut 0 bases from V and 1 base from J, with 9 bases between. Germline V gene lookup returns CDR1 SGDLS and CDR2 YYNGEE. The CDR3 runs to 15 residues. This CDR3 is CASSVAITGTDTQYF. For the CDR3, the DNA is TGTGCCAGCAGCGTAGCGATTACAGGCACAGATACGCAGTATTTT.

The rearrangement uses TRBV5-6 and TRBJ1-2; the match to TRBD1 covers 10 bases. With 2 bases clipped from V and 7 bases from J, the junction kept 5 bases outside the gene matches. The CDR3 spans 14 residues. The germline V gene has CDR1 SGHDT and CDR2 YYEEEE. The CDR3 here is CASSFRTGGGGYTF. The CDR3 nucleotides are TGTGCCAGCAGCTTTAGGACAGGGGGAGGTGGCTACACCTTC.

The CDR3 bases are TGTGCCAGCAGCTCCTCGGGGGGCAGGGGCCACAATGAGCAGTTCTTC. Translation gives CASSSSGGRGHNEQFF. The chain uses TRBV9 and TRBJ2-1; weak D call: TRBD2 (7 bases). Germline V gives CDR1 SGDLS, CDR2 YYNGEE. The CDR3 totals 16 residues. V lost 4 bases to trimming and J lost 5 bases, with 19 bases between them. Together with reference TRBV9 and TRBJ2-1, the CDR3 gives the full variable domain: DSGVTQTPKHLITATGQRVTLRCSPRSGDLSVYWYQQSLDQGLQFLIQYYNGEERAKGNILERFSAQQFPDLHSELNLSSLELGDSALYFCASSSSGGRGHNEQFFGPGTRLTVL.

The chain is built from TRBV5-1 and TRBJ1-2; tentatively, D is TRBD1 (5 bases). The V and J ends lost 4 bases and 6 bases respectively, with 16 bases between them. This CDR3 is 14 amino acids long. Germline loops: CDR1 SGHRS, CDR2 YFSETQ. In DNA form, the CDR3 reads TGCGCCAGCAGCGTTGGGGGGAAGGTGGATGGCTACACCTTC. This codes for CASSVGGKVDGYTF.